This passage covers 4 T cell receptor beta chains from one sample sequenced in a study of vaccination and CD4 T cells after COVID-19 (dated by TCRdb to between 2021 and 2024). The treatment or condition label, as the study defines it: roughly ten-day PBMC culture with coronavirus spike peptide pools or control peptides (ViraFEST assay). Library generation was performed with PCR. The instrument was an Illumina iSeq 100. DNA from cultured CD4+ T cells was subjected to TCR sequencing with the Oncomine TCR Beta short-read assay at the Johns Hopkins FTIC core. The public sequencing data were trimmed at Q25 with fastp and processed into clonotypes with MiXCR by TCRdb, which kept only in-frame beta chains. Identical CDR3 protein sequences are pooled into one entry, listed with their most common genes and DNA. The sample includes 4,500 or so distinct CDR3 sequences, with less than 20% observed a single time. The ten most abundant clones make up 20% to 25% of the sample.

Their target antigens are unknown. The specimen sequenced was CD4+ T cells from blood, cultured in vitro. Receptors originate from a human donor who had recovered from COVID-19.

This clonotype is medium-sized within its sample. The V gene is TRBV6-1, the J gene TRBJ1-6, with D perhaps TRBD1 (5 bases). CDR1 is MNHNS, CDR2 SASEGT, per germline. V lost 5 bases to trimming and J lost 6 bases, with 11 bases between them. This CDR3 has 14 residues. The CDR3 spells CASSLQGLNSPLHF. In DNA, the CDR3 is TGTGCCAGCAGTCTTCAGGGTCTTAATTCACCCCTCCACTTT.

In this sample, this clonotype is hyperexpanded. The junction does not match germline at one end; this may be a read error. The CDR3 nucleotides read TGTGCCAGCAGCTTAGGGGGGCGATTTGAAGCTTTCTTT. Protein product: CASSLGGRFEAFF. The chain employs TRBV12-3 or TRBV12-4 and TRBJ1-1, with D possibly TRBD1 on 6 matching bases. This CDR3 comprises 13 residues.

The V gene is TRBV5-1, the J gene TRBJ1-1, with D perhaps TRBD1 (6 bases). The CDR3 sequence is 11 residues long. CDR1 is SGHRS and CDR2 is YFSETQ in the germline V gene. Trimming removed 6 bases at V and 5 bases at J, with 8 bases between. DNA of the CDR3: TGCGCCAGCAAGGGGGAGACTGAAGCTTTCTTT. Its protein product is CASKGETEAFF.

The sample holds a few counts of this clonotype. The chain is built from TRBV12-3 or TRBV12-4 and TRBJ2-1; D assignment may be TRBD1 or TRBD2 (5 bases each). Trimming shortened V by 1 base and J by 15 bases, and 16 bases separated the two germline ends. The CDR3 runs to 13 residues. The CDR3 loop is CASSLEWGTFRFF. CDR3 nucleotide sequence: TGTGCCAGCAGTTTAGAGTGGGGGACCTTTCGGTTCTTC.